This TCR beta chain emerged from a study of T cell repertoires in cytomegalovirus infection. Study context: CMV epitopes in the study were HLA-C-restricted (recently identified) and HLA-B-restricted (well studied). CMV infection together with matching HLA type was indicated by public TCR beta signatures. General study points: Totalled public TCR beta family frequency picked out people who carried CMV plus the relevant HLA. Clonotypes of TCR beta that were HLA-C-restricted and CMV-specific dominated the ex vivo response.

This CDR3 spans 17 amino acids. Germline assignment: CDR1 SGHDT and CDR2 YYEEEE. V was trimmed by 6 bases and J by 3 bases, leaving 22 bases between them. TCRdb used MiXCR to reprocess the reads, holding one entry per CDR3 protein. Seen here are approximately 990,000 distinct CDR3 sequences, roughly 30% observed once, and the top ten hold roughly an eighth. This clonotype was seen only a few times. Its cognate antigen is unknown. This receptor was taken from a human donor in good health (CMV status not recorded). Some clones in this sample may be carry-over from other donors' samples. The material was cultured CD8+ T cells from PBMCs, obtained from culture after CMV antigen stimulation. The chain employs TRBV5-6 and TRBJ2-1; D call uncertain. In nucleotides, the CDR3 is TGTGCCAGCATCTCCCAGGAGCCGCCTTACATCTACAATGAGCAGTTCTTC. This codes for CASISQEPPYIYNEQFF.